The 32 T cell receptor beta chains in this list originate from one sample, sequenced in a study of early T cells in non-severe SARS-CoV-2 infection. TCRdb fed the 5' RACE reads into MiXCR, producing one record per CDR3 protein. This sample has 55,000 to 80,000 distinct CDR3 sequences, with roughly 9% found just once. The sample here was whole blood, taken at baseline. Every receptor here comes from an adult who was a healthcare worker with PCR-confirmed SARS-CoV-2 infection or an uninfected control (not recorded which).

This clonotype turned up a few times. The chain employs TRBV25-1 and TRBJ2-1, with a possible D match to TRBD2 (5 bases). The CDR3 totals 15 residues. Trimming pared 5 bases from V and 4 bases from J, leaving 15 bases between. Germline CDR1 reads MGHDK; CDR2 reads SYGVNS. The CDR3 spells CASSPGGLRYNEQFF. In nucleotides, the CDR3 is TGTGCCAGCAGTCCTGGAGGCTTGAGGTACAATGAGCAGTTCTTC.

The CDR3 is CASSPVGGTGDTEAFF. The CDR3, as DNA: TGTGCCAGCTCACCGGTGGGGGGGACGGGTGACACTGAAGCTTTCTTT. This chain connects TRBV18 to TRBJ1-1, with a tentative D call TRBD1 (5 bases). This CDR3 is 16 amino acids long. Germline CDR1 and CDR2: KGHSH and LQKENI. Trimming removed 3 bases at V and 3 bases at J, with 17 bases between.

This clonotype was seen a few times. This chain uses TRBV12-3 or TRBV12-4 with TRBJ2-4; 8 positions agree with TRBD1. This CDR3 spans 14 amino acids. After removal of 6 bases from V and 6 bases from J, the junction contained 7 bases not matched to a gene. The CDR3 loop is CASRQGARGNIQYF. The CDR3 DNA reads as TGTGCCAGCAGGCAGGGGGCGCGCGGAAACATTCAGTACTTC.

This clonotype occurred a few times. The chain combines TRBV12-3 or TRBV12-4 with TRBJ1-4; D unclear. The germline V and J ends were trimmed by 1 base and 7 bases, with 10 bases remaining between them. CDR3 length: 14 amino acids. CDR3 sequence (DNA): TGTGCCAGCAGTTTAGGGTTAATTACTGAAAAACTGTTTTTT. This encodes CASSLGLITEKLFF.

This clonotype was counted at least ten times. The J gene is TRBJ2-3, the V gene TRBV10-3; TRBD2 agrees at 14 bases. Germline V gene data show CDR1 as ENHRY and CDR2 as SYGVKD. This CDR3 spans 17 amino acids. J gave up 5 bases and V 2 bases, and 6 bases lay outside the gene matches. The CDR3 sequence: CAISEPGLAGELDTQYF. The CDR3 DNA sequence: TGTGCCATCAGTGAGCCGGGACTAGCGGGAGAGTTAGATACGCAGTATTTT.

In this sample, this clonotype turned up many times. The chain joins TRBV12-3 or TRBV12-4 to TRBJ1-5; no definite D call. Trimming left V 3 bases short and J 1 base short, with 7 bases between. The CDR3 sequence is 14 residues long. CDR3 nucleotide sequence: TGTGCCAGCAGTTTTGGGTACAGCAATCAGCCCCAGCATTTT. Translation: CASSFGYSNQPQHF.

V is TRBV11-2 and J is TRBJ1-2; 8 nucleotides agree with TRBD1. The CDR3 covers 16 residues. V gave up 5 bases and J gave up 1 base; unmatched junction bases: 9. Germline V lookup: CDR1 SGHAT, CDR2 FQNNGV. CDR3 protein: CASSPKNRGVNYGYTF. CDR3 bases: TGTGCCAGCAGCCCGAAAAACAGGGGGGTTAACTATGGCTACACCTTC.

Only a few counts were recorded for this clonotype. V and J are TRBV5-4 and TRBJ1-2, with 7 bases that match TRBD1. V dropped 3 bases and J dropped 2; count of bases not matched to a gene: 4. The CDR3 runs 14 residues. The V gene's germline CDR1 is SGHNT and CDR2 YYREEE (reference sequence). CDR3 in DNA: TGTGCCAGCAGCTCCAAACAGGGGAACTATGGCTACACCTTC. As protein: CASSSKQGNYGYTF.

The table lists this clonotype with many counts. The gene calls are TRBV5-1 and TRBJ2-1, with D possibly TRBD2 on 6 matching bases. The CDR3 is 15 residues long. Trimming took 1 base from V and 2 from J, leaving 10 bases between them. Germline CDR1 and CDR2: SGHRS and YFSETQ. Written as DNA, the CDR3 is TGCGCCAGCAGCTTGATGGGGGGAACCTACAATGAGCAGTTCTTC. It yields the protein CASSLMGGTYNEQFF.

Many counts were recorded for this clonotype. The chain is built from TRBV5-4 and TRBJ2-5; D remains ambiguous. Trimming left V 0 bases short and J 6 bases short, with 3 bases between. From germline, CDR1 is SGHNT and CDR2 YYREEE (reference sequence). This CDR3 has 11 amino acids. CDR3 sequence: CASSLEKTQYF. CDR3 coding DNA: TGTGCCAGCAGCTTGGAAAAGACCCAGTACTTC.

This clonotype was seen repeatedly, ten times or more. This CDR3 is CASSPQGADSSQPQHF. In nucleotides, the CDR3 is TGTGCCAGCTCACCACAGGGGGCGGATTCAAGTCAGCCCCAGCATTTT. This chain connects TRBV18 to TRBJ1-5; TRBD1 agrees at 7 bases. V shed 1 base, J shed 6 bases, and the junction held 9 bases outside the gene matches. The CDR3 length is 16 residues. Germline lookup yields CDR1 KGHSH and CDR2 LQKENI.

The chain uses TRBV29-1 and TRBJ2-2; 11 nucleotides line up with TRBD2. Germline assignment: CDR1 SQVTM and CDR2 ANQGSEA. J gave up 3 bases and V 4 bases, and 10 bases lay outside the gene matches. This CDR3 contains 17 residues. CDR3 loop: CSVGGPGLADYTGELFF. The CDR3 DNA reads TGCAGCGTTGGGGGGCCGGGACTAGCGGACTACACCGGGGAGCTGTTTTTT.

In this sample, this clonotype turned up a few times. The chain is built from TRBV7-9 and TRBJ1-4; tentatively, D is TRBD1 (5 bases). In germline, CDR1 is SEHNR, CDR2 FQNEAQ (reference sequence). V was shortened by 5 bases and J by 0 bases, with 13 bases between the two germline ends. The CDR3 runs 16 residues. CDR3 sequence (DNA): TGTGCCAGCAGCAAACGTTCAGGGTCAACTAATGAAAAACTGTTTTTT. Encoded protein: CASSKRSGSTNEKLFF.

This clonotype was counted a few times. The chain combines TRBV11-1 with TRBJ2-7, with TRBD2 matching 10 bases. Losses at the gene ends were 4 bases for V and 3 bases for J; bases not matched to a gene: 6. The CDR3 length is 15 residues. The germline CDR1 and CDR2 sequences are SGHAT and FQDESV (reference sequence). CDR3 loop: CASSSATSGIYEQYF. DNA of the CDR3: TGTGCCAGCAGCTCAGCTACTAGCGGGATCTACGAGCAGTACTTC. Variable domain in full (rest from reference TRBV11-1 and TRBJ2-7): EAEVAQSPRYKITEKSQAVAFWCDPISGHATLYWYRQILGQGPELLVQFQDESVVDDSQLPKDRFSAERLKGVDSTLKIQPAELGDSAMYLCASSSATSGIYEQYFGPGTRLTVT.

A few counts support this clonotype. The chain carries TRBV2 and TRBJ1-2; D is unclear. Germline loops: CDR1 SNHLY, CDR2 FYNNEI. Trimming left V 6 bases short and J 2 bases short, with 4 bases between. This CDR3 contains 11 residues. The CDR3 coding sequence is TGTGCCAGCAGGGTCAACTATGGCTACACCTTC. Its protein is CASRVNYGYTF.

This clonotype was counted many times. This chain uses TRBV15 with TRBJ2-7; TRBD1 is a possible D gene (5 bases). The germline V gene encodes CDR1 LNHNV and CDR2 YYDKDF (reference sequence). V lost 1 base and J 2 bases, leaving 15 bases between the germline ends. The CDR3 totals 16 residues. CDR3 residues: CATSRVASDITYEQYF. In DNA form, the CDR3 reads TGTGCCACCAGCAGAGTGGCGTCGGACATAACCTACGAGCAGTACTTC.

This clonotype was seen many times. The rearrangement joins TRBV11-2 to TRBJ2-1; the match to TRBD2 covers 10 bases. V was pared by 5 bases and J by 1 base, with 14 bases of the junction left unmatched. The CDR3 has 19 residues. Looked up from germline, CDR1 is SGHAT and CDR2 is FQNNGV. The CDR3 sequence: CASSVPKGLAKLSYNEQFF. DNA of the CDR3: TGTGCCAGCAGCGTACCCAAGGGACTAGCGAAATTATCCTACAATGAGCAGTTCTTC.

This clonotype came up a few times. The J gene is TRBJ2-5, the V gene TRBV12-3 or TRBV12-4; D could derive from TRBD1 or TRBD2 (6 bases each). Trimming took 5 bases from V and 5 from J, leaving 15 bases between them. CDR3 length equals 14 residues. The CDR3: CASSTSRGRETQYF. CDR3 in DNA: TGTGCCAGCAGTACCTCCCGGGGGCGGGAGACCCAGTACTTC.

In this sample, this clonotype turned up many times. The rearrangement links TRBV16 to TRBJ1-1, with TRBD1 matching 9 bases. Germline CDR1 and CDR2: KGHSY and FQNENV. Trimming took 8 bases from V and 4 from J; bases not matched to a gene: 14. This CDR3 is 16 amino acids long. DNA for the CDR3: TGTGCCAGCCTAGGAAGGGACAGGGATAGTAGCACTGAAGCTTTCTTT. Translation gives CASLGRDRDSSTEAFF.

This clonotype was seen ten or more times. J is TRBJ1-2 and V is TRBV20-1; possibly TRBD1 for D (5 bases). CDR1 and CDR2 from the germline V gene are DFQATT and SNEGSKA (reference sequence). V shed 3 bases and J shed 4 bases, with 18 bases lying between them. This CDR3 has 15 residues. The CDR3 reads CSAREPGLWGYGYTF. In DNA, the CDR3 is TGCAGTGCTAGGGAACCGGGACTTTGGGGCTATGGCTACACCTTC.

V and J are TRBV20-1 and TRBJ2-3; TRBD2 matches at 11 bases. The CDR3 is 15 residues long. Per the germline V gene, CDR1 is DFQATT and CDR2 is SNEGSKA (reference sequence). V gave up 3 bases and J gave up 4 bases; unmatched junction bases: 6. DNA for the CDR3: TGCAGTGCTAGTAAGGGACTAGCGGTCCCAGATACGCAGTATTTT. Protein product: CSASKGLAVPDTQYF.

The chain uses TRBV6-5 and TRBJ1-1; D is uncertain. The V gene's germline CDR1 is MNHEY and CDR2 SVGAGI. The CDR3 totals 14 residues. The V end lost 4 bases, the J end lost 1 base, and 10 bases lay between the germline ends. The CDR3 loop is CASSFDGQNTEAFF. The CDR3 DNA follows: TGTGCCAGCAGTTTCGACGGGCAGAACACTGAAGCTTTCTTT.

V is TRBV6-2 or TRBV6-3 and J is TRBJ2-2, with D uncertain. The CDR3 spans 13 residues. Germline values: CDR1 MNHEY, CDR2 SVGEGT. Trimming shortened V by 10 bases and J by 1 base, and 10 bases separated the two germline ends. The CDR3 DNA sequence: TGTGCCACATATTGGGTGAACACCGGGGAGCTGTTTTTT. Its translation: CATYWVNTGELFF.

The CDR3 spells CASSEGGHNQPQHF. Here the CDR3 DNA reads TGTGCCAGCAGTGAGGGTGGTCACAATCAGCCCCAGCATTTT. The V call is TRBV6-1, the J call TRBJ1-5; D unclear. Trimming shortened V by 3 bases and J by 3 bases, and 9 bases separated the two germline ends. CDR3 length equals 14 residues. Germline CDR1 is MNHNS and CDR2 is SASEGT.

This chain links TRBV9 with TRBJ1-1, with TRBD1 matching 7 bases. The CDR3 contains 15 residues. Germline lookup yields CDR1 SGDLS and CDR2 YYNGEE. The junction had 8 bases not matched to a gene; V was cut back by 3 bases and J by 3 bases. In nucleotides, the CDR3 is TGTGCCAGCAGCGCAGGGGACAGCTGGGACACTGAAGCTTTCTTT. Translated: CASSAGDSWDTEAFF. Variable domain in full (rest from reference TRBV9 and TRBJ1-1): DSGVTQTPKHLITATGQRVTLRCSPRSGDLSVYWYQQSLDQGLQFLIQYYNGEERAKGNILERFSAQQFPDLHSELNLSSLELGDSALYFCASSAGDSWDTEAFFGQGTRLTVV.

V usage is TRBV9 and J usage is TRBJ1-2, with 11 bases identical to TRBD1. The CDR3 spans 15 residues. The germline gives CDR1 SGDLS, CDR2 YYNGEE. V dropped 3 bases and J dropped 2; count of bases not matched to a gene: 3. The CDR3 reads CASSAGTGGNYGYTF. As DNA, the CDR3 is TGTGCCAGCAGCGCTGGGACAGGGGGAAACTATGGCTACACCTTC.

This chain connects TRBV7-9 to TRBJ2-3; 13 bases are shared with TRBD2. After removal of 5 bases from V and 4 bases from J, the junction contained 9 bases not matched to a gene. Germline V gene lookup returns CDR1 SEHNR and CDR2 FQNEAQ (reference sequence). The CDR3 totals 17 residues. For the CDR3, the DNA is TGTGCCAGCAGCACCGGGACTAGCGGGATCCCAGCAGATACGCAGTATTTT. It encodes CASSTGTSGIPADTQYF.

This clonotype was detected only a few times. The rearrangement uses TRBV29-1 and TRBJ2-7; no clear D. Trimming cost V 2 bases and J 4 bases, with 24 bases left between them. Germline CDR1 SQVTM, CDR2 ANQGSEA. The CDR3 sequence is 17 residues long. The CDR3 nucleotides read TGCAGCGTTGAAAGTCTGTCCAAATCCAACCGCCAATACGAGCAGTACTTC. Encoded protein: CSVESLSKSNRQYEQYF.

This clonotype was observed a handful of times. This sequence joins TRBV2 and TRBJ2-2; D is possibly TRBD1 (5 bases). This CDR3 contains 15 residues. CDR1 SNHLY and CDR2 FYNNEI come from the germline V gene. The germline V and J ends were trimmed by 8 bases and 0 bases, with 13 bases remaining between them. CDR3 protein: CASGFTGANTGELFF. The DNA of the CDR3 is TGTGCCAGCGGGTTTACAGGCGCGAACACCGGGGAGCTGTTTTTT.

This clonotype occurred many times. The rearrangement joins TRBV7-3 to TRBJ1-6, with D possibly matching TRBD1 (5 bases). Germline loops: CDR1 SGHTA, CDR2 FQGTGA. With 1 base removed from V and 5 bases from J, the gap between germline ends came to 9 bases. The CDR3 contains 15 residues. The CDR3 sequence is CASSLNGGDNSPLHF. CDR3 in DNA: TGTGCCAGCAGCTTAAACGGGGGAGATAATTCACCCCTCCACTTT.

A note on this clonotype: A much larger clone sits a single nucleotide away, making a read error possible. The V gene is TRBV6-5, the J gene TRBJ2-1; D may be TRBD1 or TRBD2 (5 bases each). CDR1 is MNHEY, CDR2 SVGAGI, per germline. The CDR3 runs 13 residues. The CDR3 loop reads CASASLGAHEQSF. CDR3 nucleotide sequence: TGTGCCAGCGCTAGCTTAGGGGCCCATGAGCAGTCCTTC.

This chain uses TRBV20-1 with TRBJ2-7; D gene uncertain. Germline CDR1 is DFQATT and CDR2 is SNEGSKA (reference sequence). V shed 3 bases and J shed 4 bases, with 10 bases lying between them. CDR3 size: 12 residues. CDR3 coding DNA: TGCAGTGCTAGTTCTGGCCAGTACGAGCAGTACTTC. It yields the protein CSASSGQYEQYF.